These 20 T cell receptor beta chains came from one sample sequenced in a study of CD8+ T cells in alopecia areata. RNA extraction was followed by reverse transcription into cDNA, which acted as the sequencing template. Method: immunoSEQ multiplex PCR; TCRdb's copy keeps in-frame clones and lacks some. The sample consists of 100,000 to 150,000 clones, approximately 49% of them appearing once. This sample comprised CD8+ T cells sorted from blood, obtained at week 0. The receptor set was obtained from a human donor with alopecia areata.

The genes are TRBV5-6 and TRBJ2-7; 8 nucleotides align to TRBD1. The J segment lost 7 bases and the V segment lost 4 bases, leaving 4 bases of the junction unmatched. This CDR3 spans 12 amino acids. Germline V gives CDR1 SGHDT, CDR2 YYEEEE. The CDR3 sequence: CASSETGGEQYF. The CDR3 DNA sequence: TGTGCCAGCAGCGAAACAGGGGGGGAGCAGTACTTC. Looking up the rest from reference TRBV5-6 and TRBJ2-7 gives the full variable domain: DAGVTQSPTHLIKTRGQQVTLRCSPKSGHDTVSWYQQALGQGPQFIFQYYEEEERQRGNFPDRFSGHQFPNYSSELNVNALLLGDSALYLCASSETGGEQYFGPGTRLTVT.

This clone occurred a few times. The rearrangement joins TRBV10-3 to TRBJ1-1; 9 bases map to TRBD1. Germline CDR1 ENHRY, CDR2 SYGVKD. The J segment lost 6 bases and the V segment lost 3 bases, leaving 5 bases of the junction unmatched. The CDR3 covers 14 residues. CDR3 bases: TGTGCCATCAGTGATTGGGACAGGGCCCCTGAAGCTTTCTTT. The encoded protein is CAISDWDRAPEAFF.

V is TRBV30 and J is TRBJ2-7; 7 bases are a match to TRBD1. The CDR3 loop spans 12 amino acids. Germline CDR1 GTSNPN, CDR2 SVGIG (reference sequence). Germline trimming cut 3 bases from V and 2 bases from J; bases unmatched to any gene: 1. CDR3 region: CAWSTGAYEQYF. In DNA form, the CDR3 reads TGTGCCTGGAGCACAGGGGCCTACGAGCAGTACTTC.

J is TRBJ1-5 and V is TRBV7-8; D is uncertain. Germline V CDR1 and CDR2: SGHVS, FQNEAQ. The CDR3 spans 12 residues. Trimming stripped 11 bases from V and 1 base from J, with 9 bases between. CDR3: CACGESNQPQHF. CDR3 nucleotide sequence: TGTGCCTGTGGGGAGAGCAATCAGCCCCAGCATTTT.

The chain employs TRBV27 and TRBJ2-1, with 10 nucleotides matching TRBD2. CDR3 length: 14 amino acids. V gave up 4 bases and J gave up 8 bases; unmatched junction bases: 5. Looked up from germline, CDR1 is MNHEY and CDR2 is SMNVEV (reference sequence). The CDR3 DNA follows: TGTGCCAGCAGTTGGGCTAGCGGGGGAGATGAGCAGTTCTTC. Translation gives CASSWASGGDEQFF.

In this sample, this clone turned up a few times. The rearrangement links TRBV29-1 to TRBJ1-1; tentatively, D is TRBD1 (6 bases). Trimming removed 5 bases from V and 4 bases from J, with 11 bases in between. Germline V gives CDR1 SQVTM, CDR2 ANQGSEA. The CDR3 contains 12 residues. The CDR3 sequence: CSVSKDSTEAFF. Here the CDR3 DNA reads TGCAGCGTTTCTAAGGACAGCACTGAAGCTTTCTTT.

About this clone: Other DNA sequences of this sample code for an identical CDR3. This chain uses TRBV9 with TRBJ1-1; unclear D gene. The CDR3 is made up of 13 amino acids. Deletions cut 0 bases from V and 1 base from J, with 4 bases between. Germline CDR1 and CDR2: SGDLS and YYNGEE. CDR3: CASSVAGNTEAFF. CDR3 sequence (DNA): TGTGCCAGCAGCGTAGCCGGGAACACTGAAGCTTTCTTT.

The chain carries TRBV30 and TRBJ2-3; TRBD2 is a possible D gene (6 bases). V was pared by 1 base and J by 1 base, with 12 bases between. The CDR3 is 15 amino acids. Germline CDR1 and CDR2: GTSNPN and SVGIG (reference sequence). DNA of the CDR3: TGTGCCTGGAGTGCCCTTAGCGGTGGCACAGATACGCAGTATTTT. It yields the protein CAWSALSGGTDTQYF.

The chain has TRBV2 and TRBJ2-7; unclear D gene. Germline V gene lookup returns CDR1 SNHLY and CDR2 FYNNEI. Trimming removed 3 bases at V and 3 bases at J, with 21 bases between. The CDR3 contains 17 residues. CDR3 loop: CASSDYTLTETFYEQYF. CDR3 DNA: TGTGCCAGCAGTGACTACACTCTCACCGAGACATTCTACGAGCAGTACTTC.

A word on this clone: Other DNA sequences of this sample code for an identical CDR3. The chain combines TRBV29-1 with TRBJ2-2; D perhaps matches TRBD1 (6 bases). V lost 5 bases, J lost 6 bases, and 10 bases lay in between. The CDR3 runs to 12 residues. Germline loops: CDR1 SQVTM, CDR2 ANQGSEA. The CDR3 region has the DNA TGCAGCGTTCTACAGGGCTCCGGGGAGCTGTTTTTT. Encoded protein: CSVLQGSGELFF.

The CDR3 nucleotides read TGCGCCAGCGGGGACAGTAGAGCCTACGAGCAGTACTTC. Protein sequence: CASGDSRAYEQYF. The rearrangement uses TRBV5-1 and TRBJ2-7; 7 bases are a match to TRBD1. This CDR3 spans 13 amino acids. Germline V CDR1 and CDR2: SGHRS, YFSETQ. V lost 7 bases to trimming and J lost 2 bases; unmatched junction nucleotides: 6. Complete variable domain (other parts from reference TRBV5-1 and TRBJ2-7): KAGVTQTPRYLIKTRGQQVTLSCSPISGHRSVSWYQQTPGQGLQFLFEYFSETQRNKGNFPGRFSGRQFSNSRSEMNVSTLELGDSALYLCASGDSRAYEQYFGPGTRLTVT.

Only a few counts were recorded for this clone. The chain recombines TRBV6-1 with TRBJ2-2; D perhaps matches TRBD1 (5 bases). CDR1 and CDR2 from the germline V gene are MNHNS and SASEGT. Trimming removed 1 base from V and 2 bases from J, with 11 bases in between. CDR3 length: 16 amino acids. Here the CDR3 reads CASSEGETVNTGELFF. CDR3 sequence (DNA): TGTGCCAGCAGTGAAGGTGAGACAGTCAACACCGGGGAGCTGTTTTTT.

In its sample, this clone was seen a few times. V and J are TRBV23-1 and TRBJ1-6, with 8 bases fitting TRBD1. TRBV23-1 is annotated as an ORF whose role is uncertain. With V trimmed by 2 bases and J by 2 bases, 11 bases remained unmatched. CDR3 length: 19 amino acids. Here the CDR3 DNA reads TGCGCCAGCAGTCAAGTGAGAGCAGGGGGCAGGGCCTATAATTCACCCCTCCACTTT. The encoded protein is CASSQVRAGGRAYNSPLHF.

This rearrangement joins TRBV25-1 to TRBJ2-3, with 7 bases that match TRBD2. Germline CDR1 is MGHDK and CDR2 is SYGVNS. Trimming cost V 1 base and J 0 bases; bases outside gene matches: 4. This CDR3 is 16 amino acids long. CDR3 coding DNA: TGTGCCAGCAGTGAATGGGTGGGGGGGAGCACAGATACGCAGTATTTT. Amino acid sequence: CASSEWVGGSTDTQYF. The full variable domain, in which reference TRBV25-1 and TRBJ2-3 provide the parts outside the CDR3, is EADIYQTPRYLVIGTGKKITLECSQTMGHDKMYWYQQDPGMELHLIHYSYGVNSTEKGDLSSESTVSRIRTEHFPLTLESARPSHTSQYLCASSEWVGGSTDTQYFGPGTRLTVL.

The CDR3 sequence: CASSPAKLHRGRGYTF. In nucleotides, the CDR3 is TGTGCCAGCTCACCTGCCAAACTCCACAGGGGGCGAGGCTACACCTTC. The J gene is TRBJ1-2, the V gene TRBV18; 9 bases are a match to TRBD1. CDR3 length: 16 residues. The germline gives CDR1 KGHSH, CDR2 LQKENI. J was trimmed by 8 bases and V by 3 bases; bases with no gene match: 13.

In this sample, this clone turned up once. This chain joins TRBV27 and TRBJ2-3, with D maybe TRBD2 (5 bases). The CDR3 contains 15 residues. Germline CDR1 reads MNHEY; CDR2 reads SMNVEV (reference sequence). The V end was cut by 6 bases, the J end by 6 bases, with 19 bases between. The CDR3 loop is CASRVAGPSRDTQYF. In DNA form, the CDR3 reads TGTGCCAGCAGGGTCGCGGGCCCCTCGAGGGATACGCAGTATTTT.

This clone was seen a handful of times. The chain links TRBV29-1 to TRBJ1-1; D is ambiguous. The CDR3 runs 13 residues. V lost 6 bases to trimming and J lost 3 bases, with 14 bases between them. CDR1 SQVTM and CDR2 ANQGSEA come from the germline V gene. CDR3 in DNA: TGCAGCGTAACGAAACAGAAACACACTGAAGCTTTCTTT. As protein: CSVTKQKHTEAFF.

This clone has only a few counts. The J gene is TRBJ2-6, the V gene TRBV4-3; a possible D gene is TRBD1 (5 bases). V lost 1 base, J lost 0 bases, and 13 bases lay in between. The length of the CDR3 is 18 residues. The germline V gene encodes CDR1 LGHNA and CDR2 YSLEER. The CDR3 DNA reads TGCGCCAGCAGCCAAGGAGTCAGGGCCCCCTCTGGGGCCAACGTCCTGACTTTC. Translating it yields CASSQGVRAPSGANVLTF.

This chain uses TRBV19 with TRBJ2-7; TRBD1 might be the D (6 bases). Germline-derived CDR1 and CDR2 are LNHDA and SQIVND (reference sequence). The CDR3 spans 14 residues. V lost 5 bases and J 2 bases, leaving 13 bases between the germline ends. CDR3: CASSSGTQAYEQYF. CDR3 coding DNA: TGTGCCAGTAGTTCCGGGACACAAGCCTACGAGCAGTACTTC.

The J gene is TRBJ2-7, the V gene TRBV5-1; D is possibly TRBD1 (5 bases). CDR3 size: 13 residues. The germline V gene has CDR1 SGHRS and CDR2 YFSETQ. Trimming shortened V by 4 bases and J by 3 bases, and 11 bases separated the two germline ends. The CDR3 DNA is TGCGCCAGCAGCCCAGGGTCTGACTACGAGCAGTACTTC. Translation: CASSPGSDYEQYF.